This TCR beta chain was sequenced during a study of blood T cell repertoires in COVID-19. Across the whole study: The samples span acute and convalescent COVID-19 from the United States, Italy and Spain. The cDNA or gDNA used as material had been derived from T cells, B-cell-depleted T cells, or PBMCs.

Germline V gene sequence: CDR1 SEHNR, CDR2 FQNEAQ (reference sequence). V shed 5 bases, J shed 0 bases, and the junction held 2 bases outside the gene matches. The CDR3 loop spans 14 amino acids. Study processing details: Counts of nucleated cells, estimated from reference gene primer amplification, were obtained. The table came from immunoSEQ multiplex PCR; TCRdb's copy has only in-frame clones and leaves some out. Clonal size and the V and J genes are those of that table, whereas D and trimming came from the DNA. The table lists 250,000 to 400,000 clones, about 91% of them singletons. The sequenced sample was peripheral blood. The source of this sequence is a woman in her thirties with COVID-19, enrolled during active disease. The chain has TRBV7-9 and TRBJ2-5, with 8 bases aligning to TRBD2. The CDR3 sequence is CASSKLADQETQYF. CDR3 nucleotide sequence: TGTGCCAGCAGCAAACTAGCGGACCAAGAGACCCAGTACTTC.